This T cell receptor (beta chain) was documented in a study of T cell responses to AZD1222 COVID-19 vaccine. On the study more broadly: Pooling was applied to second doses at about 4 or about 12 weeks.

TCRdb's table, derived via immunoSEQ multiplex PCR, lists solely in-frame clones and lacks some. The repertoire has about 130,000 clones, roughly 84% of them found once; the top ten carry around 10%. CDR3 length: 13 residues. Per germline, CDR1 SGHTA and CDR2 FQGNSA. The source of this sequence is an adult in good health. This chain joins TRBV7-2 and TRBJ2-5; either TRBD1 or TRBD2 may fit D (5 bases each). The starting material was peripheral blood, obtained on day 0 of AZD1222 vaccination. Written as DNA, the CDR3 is TGTGCGTCCGGGACCTATCTAGGAGAGACCCAGTACTTC. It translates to CASGTYLGETQYF.